The 3 T cell receptor beta chains below all came from one sample that was sequenced in a study of blood T cell repertoires in COVID-19. Measured with immunoSEQ multiplex PCR; TCRdb has only the in-frame clones, and not every one. Among approximately 36,000 clones listed, around 80% were seen once. The sequencing sample was made of peripheral blood. These receptors were taken from a man between 60 and 70 years old with COVID-19, enrolled during active disease.

The rearrangement joins TRBV3-1 (or the pseudogene TRBV3-2) to TRBJ2-7; tentative D call: TRBD1 (6 bases). Trimming pared 1 base from V and 6 bases from J, leaving 13 bases between. Germline CDR1 is LGHDT and CDR2 is YNNKEL (reference sequence). The CDR3 covers 14 residues. The DNA of the CDR3 is TGTGCCAGCAGCCAAGCGGCAGGGGACGGCGAGCAGTACTTC. As protein: CASSQAAGDGEQYF.

This clone was seen just once. V usage is TRBV5-1 and J usage is TRBJ2-7; a weak D match, TRBD2 (6 bases). The germline CDR1 and CDR2 sequences are SGHRS and YFSETQ. The CDR3 has 16 amino acids. V lost 2 bases and J lost 3, with 18 bases in between. CDR3 in amino acids: CASSFNRGGQNYEQYF. The CDR3 DNA sequence: TGCGCCAGCAGCTTTAACCGCGGAGGGCAGAACTACGAGCAGTACTTC. The whole variable domain, filled in from reference TRBV5-1 and TRBJ2-7, reads KAGVTQTPRYLIKTRGQQVTLSCSPISGHRSVSWYQQTPGQGLQFLFEYFSETQRNKGNFPGRFSGRQFSNSRSEMNVSTLELGDSALYLCASSFNRGGQNYEQYFGPGTRLTVT.

The V and J genes are TRBV28 and TRBJ1-2; 7 bases map to TRBD1. CDR3 length equals 14 residues. From germline, CDR1 is MDHEN and CDR2 SYDVKM. J was trimmed by 4 bases and V by 3 bases; bases with no gene match: 5. The CDR3 protein is CASSLEDRPYGYTF. In nucleotides, the CDR3 is TGTGCCAGCAGTTTGGAGGACAGGCCCTATGGCTACACCTTC.